One sample yielded the 27 T cell receptor beta chains listed below, sequenced in a study of Ad26.COV2.S vaccination and SARS-CoV-2 variants. Measured with immunoSEQ multiplex PCR; TCRdb has only the in-frame clones, and not every one. The repertoire has roughly 100,000 clones, 80% of them found once; the top ten carry around a sixth. Material: peripheral blood, obtained after recovery from COVID-19. These receptors came from a human donor who had recovered from COVID-19.

The sample holds a few counts of this clone. The chain uses TRBV10-3 and TRBJ1-2, with D tentatively TRBD1 (6 bases). The CDR3 is 14 residues long. Germline V gene lookup returns CDR1 ENHRY and CDR2 SYGVKD. V lost 10 bases and J 5 bases, leaving 20 bases between the germline ends. The chain's CDR3 is CATTPQGQEYGYTF. CDR3 sequence (DNA): TGTGCCACCACCCCTCAGGGGCAGGAGTATGGCTACACCTTC.

This clone showed up just once. The V call is TRBV14, the J call TRBJ1-4; D is ambiguous. The CDR3 contains 13 residues. V gave up 4 bases and J gave up 4 bases, with 7 bases separating them. Per germline, CDR1 SGHDN and CDR2 FVKESK. As DNA, the CDR3 is TGTGCCAGCAGCCGGGTCCTTAATGAAAAACTGTTTTTT. Residues: CASSRVLNEKLFF.

This chain links TRBV11-2 with TRBJ2-2; 12 nucleotides line up with TRBD1. The V segment lost 1 base and the J segment 7 bases; nucleotides outside the gene matches: 4. Germline loops: CDR1 SGHAT, CDR2 FQNNGV. The CDR3 loop spans 16 amino acids. Written as DNA, the CDR3 is TGTGCCAGCAGCTTAGTCGGGACAGGGGGCGGCGGGGAGCTGTTTTTT. Protein product: CASSLVGTGGGGELFF.

The table lists this clone with a few counts. The genes are TRBV28 and TRBJ2-2, with TRBD2 matching over 11 bases. The V gene end was trimmed by 3 bases and the J gene end by 8 bases; junction bases not matched to a gene: 5. The CDR3 contains 15 residues. Germline V gene lookup returns CDR1 MDHEN and CDR2 SYDVKM. CDR3 in amino acids: CASSFASGGLGELFF. CDR3 sequence (DNA): TGTGCCAGCAGTTTTGCTAGCGGGGGGTTAGGGGAGCTGTTTTTT.

The chain uses TRBV20-1 and TRBJ2-1, with TRBD2 matching 12 bases. Germline V gene sequence: CDR1 DFQATT, CDR2 SNEGSKA (reference sequence). Unmatched junction bases numbered 3, after V lost 3 bases and J lost 0 bases. The CDR3 is made up of 16 amino acids. This CDR3 reads CSASTSGGLSYNEQFF. CDR3 sequence (DNA): TGCAGTGCTAGTACTAGCGGGGGGCTCTCCTACAATGAGCAGTTCTTC.

The V call is TRBV2, the J call TRBJ2-7; D is ambiguous. This CDR3 contains 11 residues. The germline V gene has CDR1 SNHLY and CDR2 FYNNEI. Trimming stripped 8 bases from V and 3 bases from J, with 8 bases between. CDR3 nucleotides: TGTGCCAGCGGGCACATCTACGAGCAGTACTTC. Translating it yields CASGHIYEQYF.

V is TRBV2 and J is TRBJ1-2; D remains unclear. The germline gives CDR1 SNHLY, CDR2 FYNNEI. The CDR3 has 12 amino acids. V shed 3 bases and J shed 6 bases, with 8 bases lying between them. CDR3 DNA: TGTGCCAGCAGTGATAGCGAAGATGGCTACACCTTC. Its translation is CASSDSEDGYTF.

Regarding this clone: At the DNA level, this CDR3 is encoded by other sequences in the same sample as well. V and J are TRBV3-1 (or the pseudogene TRBV3-2) and TRBJ2-3; either TRBD1 or TRBD2 may supply D (5 bases each). Germline V gene lookup returns CDR1 LGHDT and CDR2 YNNKEL (reference sequence). The CDR3 totals 13 residues. Trimming took off 3 bases at V and 1 base at J, with 5 bases between the two ends. CDR3 DNA sequence: TGTGCCAGCAGCCAGGGGGGCACAGATACGCAGTATTTT. This encodes CASSQGGTDTQYF.

This chain joins TRBV28 and TRBJ1-4; maybe TRBD1 (6 bases). CDR1 and CDR2 from the germline V gene are MDHEN and SYDVKM. Trimming took 6 bases from V and 5 from J, leaving 25 bases between them. There are 18 residues in the CDR3. The CDR3 loop reads CASSPPGGAGNWNEKLFF. Here the CDR3 DNA reads TGTGCCAGCAGCCCTCCGGGGGGCGCGGGGAATTGGAATGAAAAACTGTTTTTT. Full variable domain (rest looked up from reference TRBV28 and TRBJ1-4): DVKVTQSSRYLVKRTGEKVFLECVQDMDHENMFWYRQDPGLGLRLIYFSYDVKMKEKGDIPEGYSVSREKKERFSLILESASTNQTSMYLCASSPPGGAGNWNEKLFFGSGTQLSVL.

The V and J genes are TRBV19 and TRBJ1-1, with TRBD1 identical over 7 bases. J gave up 3 bases and V 0 bases, and 10 bases lay outside the gene matches. CDR1 and CDR2 (germline): LNHDA, SQIVND (reference sequence). The CDR3 sequence is 17 residues long. The DNA of the CDR3 is TGTGCCAGTAGTATAGATCTTGGCCAGGGGGGACACACTGAAGCTTTCTTT. It is translated as CASSIDLGQGGHTEAFF.

V usage is TRBV4-1 and J usage is TRBJ1-5; D not resolved. The V end was cut by 0 bases, the J end by 7 bases, with 10 bases between. In germline, CDR1 is MGHRA, CDR2 YSYEKL. This CDR3 is built from 14 residues. DNA for the CDR3: TGCGCCAGCAGCCAAGAAGGGTCAGGACAGCCCCAGCATTTT. Translating it yields CASSQEGSGQPQHF.

Only one count was recorded for this clone. The CDR3 DNA follows: TGTGCCAGCAGCTGGCGGGCGGCCCAAGATGAAGCTTTCTTT. It encodes CASSWRAAQDEAFF. This rearrangement joins TRBV6-2 or TRBV6-3 to TRBJ1-1; D gene uncertain. Trimming shortened V by 6 bases and J by 7 bases, and 18 bases separated the two germline ends. The CDR3 spans 14 residues. Germline loops: CDR1 MNHEY, CDR2 SVGEGT.

Comment on this clone: The sample carries other DNA sequences with the same CDR3. The gene calls are TRBV6-5 and TRBJ1-3; 8 bases match TRBD1. V gave up 2 bases and J gave up 4 bases; unmatched junction bases: 1. Germline CDR1 is MNHEY and CDR2 is SVGAGI. This CDR3 region has 14 residues. The CDR3 protein is CASSYGQGGNTIYF. CDR3 sequence (DNA): TGTGCCAGCAGTTACGGACAGGGAGGAAACACCATATATTTT.

This rearrangement joins TRBV7-2 to TRBJ2-1; D unclear. V lost 0 bases to trimming and J lost 7 bases, with 10 bases between them. In germline, CDR1 is SGHTA, CDR2 FQGNSA. The CDR3 length is 14 residues. The CDR3: CASSLAIGVNEQFF. The CDR3 DNA is TGTGCCAGCAGCTTAGCGATTGGCGTTAATGAGCAGTTCTTC.

This clone was found once. The chain uses TRBV7-3 and TRBJ2-3, with 7 nucleotides matching TRBD2. The length of the CDR3 is 13 residues. Trimming took 5 bases from V and 8 from J; bases not matched to a gene: 7. Germline CDR1 and CDR2: SGHTA and FQGTGA. The CDR3 DNA is TGTGCCAGCAGCCCCGGGGGAGGGAGTACGCAGTATTTT. Translating it yields CASSPGGGSTQYF. The full variable domain, completed using reference TRBV7-3 and TRBJ2-3, is GAGVSQTPSNKVTEKGKYVELRCDPISGHTALYWYRQSLGQGPEFLIYFQGTGAADDSGLPNDRFFAVRPEGSVSTLKIQRTERGDSAVYLCASSPGGGSTQYFGPGTRLTVL.

Many counts were recorded for this clone. The rearrangement joins TRBV9 to TRBJ2-1, with 9 bases lining up with TRBD1. CDR3 length equals 16 residues. V was clipped by 0 bases and J by 7 bases; unmatched bases: 8. Germline CDR1 is SGDLS and CDR2 is YYNGEE. The CDR3 is CASSVDAGQGINEQFF. For the CDR3, the DNA is TGTGCCAGCAGCGTAGACGCGGGACAGGGTATTAATGAGCAGTTCTTC.

The sample holds a few counts of this clone. V gene TRBV2 combines with J gene TRBJ1-5; D uncertain. The germline V and J ends were trimmed by 7 bases and 0 bases, with 10 bases remaining between them. This CDR3 is 14 amino acids long. Germline lookup yields CDR1 SNHLY and CDR2 FYNNEI. CDR3 sequence (DNA): TGTGCCAGCACCGATTGGGGTAGCAATCAGCCCCAGCATTTT. It specifies CASTDWGSNQPQHF.

This chain uses TRBV29-1 with TRBJ1-1; 8 positions agree with TRBD1. Germline V gene lookup returns CDR1 SQVTM and CDR2 ANQGSEA. The CDR3 loop spans 13 amino acids. After removal of 7 bases from V and 3 bases from J, the junction contained 7 bases not matched to a gene. CDR3 DNA sequence: TGCAGCGCCGGACAGGGTTTAGACACTGAAGCTTTCTTT. Amino acids: CSAGQGLDTEAFF.

This clone was counted a few times. The V call is TRBV4-2, the J call TRBJ2-7; 7 nucleotides align to TRBD1. This CDR3 region has 14 residues. Germline loops: CDR1 LGHNA, CDR2 YNFKEQ. Trimming cost V 4 bases and J 7 bases; bases outside gene matches: 10. The CDR3 DNA sequence: TGTGCCAGCAGCCTAGACAGGGAGAGGGAGGAGCAGTACTTC. Encoded protein: CASSLDREREEQYF.

The chain employs TRBV5-1 and TRBJ2-3, with 10 bases aligning to TRBD2. Germline CDR1 and CDR2: SGHRS and YFSETQ. The CDR3 totals 16 residues. V dropped 2 bases and J dropped 3; count of bases not matched to a gene: 6. CDR3 sequence (DNA): TGCGCCAGCAGCTTCCCTCTAGCGGGGGCTACAGATACGCAGTATTTT. It translates to CASSFPLAGATDTQYF.

In this sample, this clone turned up a few times. J is TRBJ1-6 and V is TRBV4-2; unclear D gene. Per the germline V gene, CDR1 is LGHNA and CDR2 is YNFKEQ. Trimming left V 1 base short and J 6 bases short, with 4 bases between. The CDR3 sequence is 13 residues long. The CDR3 sequence: CASSQVPNSPLHF. The CDR3 nucleotides read TGTGCCAGCAGCCAAGTCCCTAATTCACCCCTCCACTTT.

This clone is a singleton in its sample. The CDR3 reads CASSDRQISNQPQHF. CDR3 bases: TGCGCCAGCAGTGATCGGCAGATTAGCAATCAGCCCCAGCATTTT. The rearrangement uses TRBV10-2 and TRBJ1-5, with D unclear. Germline V gene data show CDR1 as WSHSY and CDR2 as SAAADI. There are 15 residues in the CDR3. V dropped 3 bases and J dropped 0 bases, with 9 bases sitting between them.

This clone showed up just a few times. The J gene is TRBJ1-5, the V gene TRBV11-1, with D unresolved. Trimming pared 5 bases from V and 7 bases from J, leaving 12 bases between. This CDR3 region has 13 residues. The V gene's germline CDR1 is SGHAT and CDR2 FQDESV (reference sequence). CDR3 coding DNA: TGTGCCAGCAGCGTATCCCAAGGACAGCCCCAGCATTTT. Protein: CASSVSQGQPQHF.

The V gene is TRBV20-1, the J gene TRBJ2-4; TRBD1 matches at 7 bases. Per germline, CDR1 DFQATT and CDR2 SNEGSKA (reference sequence). The CDR3 is made up of 12 amino acids. The J segment lost 5 bases and the V segment lost 3 bases, leaving 1 base of the junction unmatched. CDR3 sequence (DNA): TGCAGTGCTAGTGGGACAGAAAACATTCAGTACTTC. This codes for CSASGTENIQYF.

This sequence joins TRBV5-1 and TRBJ2-3, with 9 bases aligning to TRBD1. Germline CDR1 is SGHRS and CDR2 is YFSETQ. Trimming removed 0 bases from V and 4 bases from J; junction bases left unmatched: 0. The CDR3 is 14 residues long. DNA of the CDR3: TGCGCCAGCAGCTTGGGACAGGGGGCAGATACGCAGTATTTT. Protein product: CASSLGQGADTQYF.

The rearrangement uses TRBV13 and TRBJ1-2, with 8 bases matching TRBD1. Germline V gives CDR1 PRHDT, CDR2 FYEKMQ (reference sequence). The CDR3 is 14 residues long. V shed 5 bases and J 7 bases; nucleotides not matched to a gene: 9. The CDR3 spells CASSPLTGGAGYTF. CDR3 nucleotides: TGTGCCAGCAGCCCACTAACAGGGGGAGCTGGCTACACCTTC. Full variable domain (missing parts from reference TRBV13 and TRBJ1-2): AAGVIQSPRHLIKEKRETATLKCYPIPRHDTVYWYQQGPGQDPQFLISFYEKMQSDKGSIPDRFSAQQFSDYHSELNMSSLELGDSALYFCASSPLTGGAGYTFGSGTRLTVV.

The chain joins TRBV2 to TRBJ1-4, with a possible D match to TRBD1 (5 bases). There are 18 residues in the CDR3. Per germline, CDR1 SNHLY and CDR2 FYNNEI. Trimming took off 8 bases at V and 0 bases at J, with 22 bases between the two ends. CDR3 sequence reads: CASELIDRLPATNEKLFF. As DNA, the CDR3 is TGTGCCAGCGAATTGATCGACAGACTCCCTGCAACTAATGAAAAACTGTTTTTT.